This T cell receptor (beta chain) emerged from a study of regulatory T cells in long-lasting Graves disease. General observations from the study: Whereas new patients shared 970 or so public clonotypes, persistent patients shared more, at under 3,500. Newly diagnosed disease favored TRBV20-1 and TRBJ2-1 over persistent disease. Persistent-disease Graves' patients showed less TCR diversity than new cases.

Relying on iRepertoire HTBI primers and Arm-PCR of CDR3 regions, the team built TCR beta libraries. TCRdb re-analysed the multiplex PCR reads in MiXCR, keeping a single row per CDR3 protein. In the table there are roughly 420,000 distinct CDR3 sequences, less than 15% of which are singletons. V shed 6 bases, J shed 0 bases, and the junction held 3 bases outside the gene matches. Germline assignment: CDR1 SQVTM and CDR2 ANQGSEA. There are 13 residues in the CDR3. Concerning this clonotype: Its cognate antigen is unknown.

Time point reported: newly diagnosed GD, antithyroid drugs for less than 3 months. PBMCs were the source of the RNA used for TCR sequencing. Separately, the same data were catalogued under a study of T cells in Graves' hyperthyroidism and ophthalmopathy. That paper states: The HTBI primer set was used in a first-round RT-PCR of the TCR CDR3.

The sample here was peripheral blood mononuclear cells (PBMCs), taken at new diagnosis, from a patient treated with antithyroid drugs. The chain has TRBV29-1 and TRBJ2-7, with 9 bases that match TRBD2. This receptor was obtained from a woman aged 45 to 65 with Graves disease. CDR3 DNA: TGCAGCGTCGGACTAGCGACCTCCTACGAGCAGTACTTC. Encoded protein: CSVGLATSYEQYF.